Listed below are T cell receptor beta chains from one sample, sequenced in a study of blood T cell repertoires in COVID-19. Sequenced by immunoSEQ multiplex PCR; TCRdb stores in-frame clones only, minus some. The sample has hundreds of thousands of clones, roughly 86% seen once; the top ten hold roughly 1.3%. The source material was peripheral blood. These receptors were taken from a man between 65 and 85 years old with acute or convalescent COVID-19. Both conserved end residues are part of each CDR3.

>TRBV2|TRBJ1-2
CASMWDRGSDGYTF
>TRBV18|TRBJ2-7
CASSPRRTALSLEQYF
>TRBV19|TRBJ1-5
CASSPNRALSNQPQHF
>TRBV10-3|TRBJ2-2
CAIRGETGELFF
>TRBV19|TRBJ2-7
CASSRGRVDYEQYF
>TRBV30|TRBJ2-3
CAWGTSGADTQYF
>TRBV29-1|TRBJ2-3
CSVEGGRVVADTQYF
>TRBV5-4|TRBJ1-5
CASSPAGLRGSNQPQHF
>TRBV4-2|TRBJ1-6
CASSQRSGTDNSPLHF
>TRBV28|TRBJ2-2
CASRITGTSGGATGELFF
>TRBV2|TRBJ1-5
CASSLAGGEVQPQHF
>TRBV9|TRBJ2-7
CASSSGGAYEQYF
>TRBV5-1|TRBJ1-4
CASSLSGGPNEKLFF
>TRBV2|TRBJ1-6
CASRGAYNSPLHF
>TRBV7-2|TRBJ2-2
CASSPSPSGGNTGELFF
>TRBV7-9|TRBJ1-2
CASSRTGFPGYTF
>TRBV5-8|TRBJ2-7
CASSFLGSRTSRYEQYF
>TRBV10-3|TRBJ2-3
CAIKSTGPTGTDTQYF
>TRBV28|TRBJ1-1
CASSLTGHNTEAFF
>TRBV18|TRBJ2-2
CASSRDTNTGELFF
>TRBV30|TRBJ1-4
CAWSSPGQGFDEKLFF
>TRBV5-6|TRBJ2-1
CASSFGAAYNEQFF
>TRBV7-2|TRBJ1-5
CASSNRGRGEQPQHF
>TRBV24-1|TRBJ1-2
CATSDPNRGGYTF
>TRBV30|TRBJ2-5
CASRGQLQETQYF
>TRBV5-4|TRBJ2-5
CASSLKTVQETQYF
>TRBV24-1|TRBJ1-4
CATSDGPHRGANEKLFF
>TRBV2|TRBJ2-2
CASSDLANTGELFF
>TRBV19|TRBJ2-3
CASSIARRTSGGPLELSTDTQYF
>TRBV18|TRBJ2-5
CASSPGAQQETQYF
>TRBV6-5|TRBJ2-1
CASSYMGARIFEQFF
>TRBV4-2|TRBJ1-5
CASSQDQDRSGNQPQHF
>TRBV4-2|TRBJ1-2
CASSQESTGQGPYGYTF
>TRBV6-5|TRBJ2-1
CASSPITVNEQFF
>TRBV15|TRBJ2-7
CATSRDLKGSIYEQYF
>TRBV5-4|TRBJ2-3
CASSFFHSTDTQYF
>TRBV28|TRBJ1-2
CASSPGGRGNYGYTF
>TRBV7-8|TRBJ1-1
CASSLLGGPEAFF
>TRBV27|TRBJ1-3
CASSPQGGSGNTIYF
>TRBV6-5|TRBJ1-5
CASSPNRGHQPQHF
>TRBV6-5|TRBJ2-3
CASSSSGGRTDTQYF
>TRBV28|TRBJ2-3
CASSSSGTDTQYF
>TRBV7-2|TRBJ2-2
CASSRTRSTGELFF
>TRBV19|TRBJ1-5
CASSIRQGVNQPQHF